The entry below describes one TCR beta chain. Its antigen remains unknown. The junction shows a germline mismatch at one end, possibly a read error. Germline CDR1 reads SGHRS; CDR2 reads YFSETQ. This CDR3 comprises 11 residues. Cells sorted as Tregs were CD4+, CD25+ and CD127-/low. General study findings and limits: Larger-cohort validation covered only one TCR beta V-J rearrangement.

Constant-region reverse primers amplified full-length variable regions, followed by semi-nested Nested Universal Primer A PCR. One entry per CDR3 protein results from TCRdb running MiXCR on the 5' RACE reads. The table includes 8,500 to 14,000 distinct CDR3 sequences, 27% detected once. The rearrangement joins TRBV5-1 to TRBJ2-2; D is possibly TRBD2 (5 bases). The receptor comes from a female donor with breast cancer. Sequencing input: Tregs sorted from a lymph node. CDR3 loop: CASSITGEPFF. CDR3 nucleotide sequence: TGTGCCAGCAGCATCACCGGGGAGCCGTTTTTT.